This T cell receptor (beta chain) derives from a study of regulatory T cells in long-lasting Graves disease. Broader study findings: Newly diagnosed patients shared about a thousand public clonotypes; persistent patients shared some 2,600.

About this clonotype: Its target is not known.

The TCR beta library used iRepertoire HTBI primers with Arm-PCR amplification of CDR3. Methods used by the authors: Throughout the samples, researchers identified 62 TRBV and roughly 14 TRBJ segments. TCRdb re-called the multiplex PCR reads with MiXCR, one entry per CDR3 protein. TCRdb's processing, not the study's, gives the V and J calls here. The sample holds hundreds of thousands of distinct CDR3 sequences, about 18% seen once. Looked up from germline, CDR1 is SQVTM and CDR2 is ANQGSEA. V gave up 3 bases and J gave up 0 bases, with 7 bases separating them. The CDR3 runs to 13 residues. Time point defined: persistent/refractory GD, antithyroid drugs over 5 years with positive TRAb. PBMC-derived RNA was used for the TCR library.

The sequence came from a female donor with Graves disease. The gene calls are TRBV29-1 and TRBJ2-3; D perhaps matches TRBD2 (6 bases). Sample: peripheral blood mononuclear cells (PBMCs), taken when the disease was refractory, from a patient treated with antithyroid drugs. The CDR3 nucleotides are TGCAGCGTTGAGGGGACTAGCACAGATACGCAGTATTTT. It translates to CSVEGTSTDTQYF.